This TCR beta chain was found in a study of circulating and synovial CD4+ cells in juvenile arthritis. Study-wide points: Some such blood samples were as oligoclonal as synovium. These blood cells shared more CDR3 sequences with synovium than bulk blood. Bulk blood CD4 samples held at least an order of magnitude more or fewer genomes than CPL.

Trimming removed 0 bases at V and 4 bases at J, with 15 bases between. The germline V gene encodes CDR1 LGHNA and CDR2 YNFKEQ. The CDR3 length is 16 residues. On this clone: What it recognizes is unknown.

Sequenced samples came from active juvenile idiopathic arthritis patients. TCRdb's copy holds only in-frame clones and misses some; the assay was immunoSEQ multiplex PCR. Of about 33,000 clones listed, more than 90% are singletons. The V and J genes are TRBV4-2 and TRBJ2-5, with D perhaps TRBD2 (6 bases). Sequenced material: CD4+ T cells from blood. The clonotype was recovered from a human donor with juvenile idiopathic arthritis. The CDR3 nucleotides are TGTGCCAGCAGCCAAGACCTCGTGGGGGAGGTAGAGACCCAGTACTTC. This sequence encodes CASSQDLVGEVETQYF.